This T cell receptor (beta chain) is from a study of T cell repertoires in cytomegalovirus infection. Study in general: Carrying CMV and the relevant HLA type showed in public TCR beta signatures.

Notes on the study in general: The ex vivo response was dominated by HLA-C-restricted CMV-specific TCR beta clonotypes. Cumulative frequency (of public TCR beta family members) identified carriers of CMV plus the relevant HLA.

TCRdb reanalysed the reads using MiXCR and keeps one entry per CDR3 protein. The sample carries tens of thousands of distinct CDR3 sequences, more than 20% recorded once. Germline values: CDR1 SGHNT, CDR2 YENEEA. Trimming cost V 6 bases and J 5 bases, with 16 bases left between them. CDR3 length: 14 residues. The sample holds a few counts of this clonotype. Its antigen is unknown. The source material was CD8+ T cells from cultured PBMCs, sampled from culture after CMV antigen stimulation. The chain combines TRBV11-3 with TRBJ1-1; D is undetermined. This TCR was recovered from a human donor in good health (CMV status not recorded). Some clones in this sample may be carry-over from other donors' samples. CDR3 coding DNA: TGTGCCAGCAGTTCCGGCCCAGGAGGAACTGAAGCTTTCTTT. Residues: CASSSGPGGTEAFF.